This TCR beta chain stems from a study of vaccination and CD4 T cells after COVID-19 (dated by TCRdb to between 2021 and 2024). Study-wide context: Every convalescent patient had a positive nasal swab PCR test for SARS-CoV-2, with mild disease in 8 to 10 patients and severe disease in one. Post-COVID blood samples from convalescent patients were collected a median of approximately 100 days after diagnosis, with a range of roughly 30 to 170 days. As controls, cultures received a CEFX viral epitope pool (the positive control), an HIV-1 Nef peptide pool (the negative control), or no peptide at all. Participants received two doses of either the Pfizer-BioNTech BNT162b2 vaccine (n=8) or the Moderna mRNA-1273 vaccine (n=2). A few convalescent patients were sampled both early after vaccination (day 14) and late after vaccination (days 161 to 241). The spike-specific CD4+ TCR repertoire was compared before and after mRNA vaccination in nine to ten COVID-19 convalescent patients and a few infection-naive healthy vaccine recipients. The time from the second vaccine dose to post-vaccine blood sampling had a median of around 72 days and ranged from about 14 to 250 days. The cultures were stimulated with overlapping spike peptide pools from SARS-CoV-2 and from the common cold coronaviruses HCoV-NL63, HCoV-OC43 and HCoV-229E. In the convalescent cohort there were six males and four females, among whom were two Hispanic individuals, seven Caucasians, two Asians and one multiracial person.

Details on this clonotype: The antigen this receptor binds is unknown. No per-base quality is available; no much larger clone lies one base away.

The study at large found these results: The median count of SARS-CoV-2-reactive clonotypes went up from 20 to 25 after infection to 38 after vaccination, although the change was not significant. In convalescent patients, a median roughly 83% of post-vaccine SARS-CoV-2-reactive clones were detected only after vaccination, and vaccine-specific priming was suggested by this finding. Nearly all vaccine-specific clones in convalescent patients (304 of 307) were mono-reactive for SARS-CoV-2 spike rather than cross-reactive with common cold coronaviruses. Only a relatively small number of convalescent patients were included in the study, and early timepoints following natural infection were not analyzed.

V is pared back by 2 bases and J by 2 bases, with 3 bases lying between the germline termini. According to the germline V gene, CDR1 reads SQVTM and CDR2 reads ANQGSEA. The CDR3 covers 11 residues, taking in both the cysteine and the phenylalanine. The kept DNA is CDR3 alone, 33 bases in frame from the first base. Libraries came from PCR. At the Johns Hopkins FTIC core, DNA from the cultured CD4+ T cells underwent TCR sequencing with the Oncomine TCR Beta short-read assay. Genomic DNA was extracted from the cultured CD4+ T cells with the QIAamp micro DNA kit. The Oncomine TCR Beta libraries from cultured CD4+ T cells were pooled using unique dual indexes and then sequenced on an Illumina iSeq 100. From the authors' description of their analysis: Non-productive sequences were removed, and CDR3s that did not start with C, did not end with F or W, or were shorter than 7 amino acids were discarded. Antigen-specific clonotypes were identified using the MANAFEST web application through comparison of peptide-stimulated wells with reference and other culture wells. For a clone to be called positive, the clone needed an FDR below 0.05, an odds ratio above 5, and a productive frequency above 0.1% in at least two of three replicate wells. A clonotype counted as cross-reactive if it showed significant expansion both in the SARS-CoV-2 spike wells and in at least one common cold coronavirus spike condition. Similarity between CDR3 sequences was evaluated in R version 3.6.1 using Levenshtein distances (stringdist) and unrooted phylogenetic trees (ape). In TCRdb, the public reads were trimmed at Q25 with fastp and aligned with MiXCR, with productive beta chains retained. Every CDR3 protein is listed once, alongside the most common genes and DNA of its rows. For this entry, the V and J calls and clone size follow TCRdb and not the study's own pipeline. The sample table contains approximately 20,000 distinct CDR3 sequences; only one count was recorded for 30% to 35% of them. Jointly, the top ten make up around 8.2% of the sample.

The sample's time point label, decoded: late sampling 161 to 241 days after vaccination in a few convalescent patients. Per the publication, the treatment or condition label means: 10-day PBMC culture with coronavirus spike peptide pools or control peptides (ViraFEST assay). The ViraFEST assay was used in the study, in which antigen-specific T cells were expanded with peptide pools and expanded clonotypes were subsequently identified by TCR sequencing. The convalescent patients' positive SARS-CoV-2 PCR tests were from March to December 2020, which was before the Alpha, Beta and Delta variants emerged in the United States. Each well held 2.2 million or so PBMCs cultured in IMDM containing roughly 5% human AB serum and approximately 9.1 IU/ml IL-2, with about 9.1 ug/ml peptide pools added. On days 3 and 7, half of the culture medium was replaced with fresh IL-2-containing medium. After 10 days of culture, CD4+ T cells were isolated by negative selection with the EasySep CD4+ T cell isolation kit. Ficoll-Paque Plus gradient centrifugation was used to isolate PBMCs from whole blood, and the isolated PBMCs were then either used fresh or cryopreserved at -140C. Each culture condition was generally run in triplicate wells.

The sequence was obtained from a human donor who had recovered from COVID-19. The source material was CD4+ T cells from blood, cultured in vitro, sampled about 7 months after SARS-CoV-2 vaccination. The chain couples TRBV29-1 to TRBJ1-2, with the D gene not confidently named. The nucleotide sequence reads TGCAGCGTTGAATCCAACTATGGCTACACCTTC. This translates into CSVESNYGYTF.